This TCR beta chain stems from a study of blood T cell repertoires in COVID-19. Overall study context: Both acute and convalescent COVID-19 samples were obtained from the United States, Italy and Spain.

Original methodology: For nucleated cells, counts were estimated from reference gene primer amplification. Profiling relied on immunoSEQ multiplex PCR, and the TCRdb table lists in-frame clones only, not all of them. From that table come the V and J calls and clone size; the DNA was used to work out D and trimming. Here the sample spans about 130,000 clones, roughly 86% being singletons. The CDR3 is 15 residues long. Trimming stripped 5 bases from V and 5 bases from J, with 18 bases between. Looked up from germline, CDR1 is LGHDT and CDR2 is YNNKEL (reference sequence). This receptor was identified in a woman in her sixties or seventies with COVID-19, enrolled during active disease. The specimen sequenced was peripheral blood. The V and J genes are TRBV3-1 (or the pseudogene TRBV3-2) and TRBJ2-5; no clear D gene. The CDR3 nucleotides read TGTGCCAGCAGCTATCTCGCGACTGCCTCCGAGACCCAGTACTTC. This codes for CASSYLATASETQYF.